This passage covers 8 T cell receptor beta chains from one sample sequenced in a study of blood T cell repertoires in COVID-19. The repertoire was sequenced with immunoSEQ multiplex PCR; TCRdb's copy has only in-frame clones and lacks some. The table has 60,000 to 80,000 clones, around nine tenths seen once; the top ten hold roughly 1%. The specimen sequenced was peripheral blood. The receptors were gathered from a man in his 70s with acute or convalescent COVID-19.

The J gene is TRBJ1-1, the V gene TRBV3-1 (or the pseudogene TRBV3-2); TRBD1 might be the D (6 bases). This CDR3 has 13 residues. Germline V lookup: CDR1 LGHDT, CDR2 YNNKEL (reference sequence). V lost 5 bases and J lost 3, with 10 bases in between. CDR3 coding DNA: TGTGCCAGCAGCGACCAGGGGCACACTGAAGCTTTCTTT. This sequence encodes CASSDQGHTEAFF.

The chain links TRBV14 to TRBJ2-7; unclear D gene. V shed 4 bases and J shed 3 bases, with 7 bases lying between them. CDR3 size: 12 residues. In germline, CDR1 is SGHDN, CDR2 FVKESK. The CDR3 nucleotides read TGTGCCAGCAGCCCTTATCTCTACGAGCAGTACTTC. This sequence encodes CASSPYLYEQYF.

The chain is built from TRBV5-1 and TRBJ1-4; 7 nucleotides align to TRBD1. Trimming at V came to 3 bases and at J to 6 bases, leaving 14 bases not matched to a gene. This CDR3 spans 17 amino acids. CDR1 and CDR2 (germline): SGHRS, YFSETQ. The CDR3 reads CASSSIPSDRAYEKLFF. The CDR3 DNA reads TGCGCCAGCAGCTCGATACCTTCTGACAGGGCTTATGAAAAACTGTTTTTT.

The CDR3 DNA reads as TGTGCCAGCAGCTTAGCAGGGGCAGCTAACTATGGCTACACCTTC. Protein: CASSLAGAANYGYTF. The chain is built from TRBV11-2 and TRBJ1-2; possibly TRBD1 for D (6 bases). Trimming cost V 1 base and J 0 bases, with 9 bases left between them. The CDR3 length is 15 residues. Germline V gene sequence: CDR1 SGHAT, CDR2 FQNNGV.

V is TRBV7-2 and J is TRBJ2-3; D may be TRBD2 (6 bases). The V and J ends lost 1 base and 10 bases respectively, with 21 bases between them. The CDR3 is 16 residues long. CDR1 and CDR2 (germline): SGHTA, FQGNSA. CDR3 coding DNA: TGTGCCAGCAGCTTAGGAGGAATGCGGGGCGATGGTCCGCAGTATTTT. Translation: CASSLGGMRGDGPQYF.

V usage is TRBV7-9 and J usage is TRBJ1-2; possible D gene TRBD1, 6 bases. Trimming stripped 5 bases from V and 7 bases from J, with 11 bases between. Germline CDR1 is SEHNR and CDR2 is FQNEAQ (reference sequence). This CDR3 comprises 12 residues. DNA of the CDR3: TGTGCCAGCAGCCTGGGGGCCGGTGGCTACACCTTC. Amino acids: CASSLGAGGYTF.

There are a few counts of this clone. This chain connects TRBV9 to TRBJ2-1, with 10 bases lining up with TRBD2. From germline, CDR1 is SGDLS and CDR2 YYNGEE. Trimming removed 1 base from V and 4 bases from J; junction bases left unmatched: 5. This CDR3 spans 16 amino acids. The CDR3 loop reads CASSVTSGVGYNEQFF. Here the CDR3 DNA reads TGTGCCAGCAGCGTAACTAGCGGGGTAGGGTACAATGAGCAGTTCTTC. Full variable domain (remainder filled in from reference TRBV9 and TRBJ2-1): DSGVTQTPKHLITATGQRVTLRCSPRSGDLSVYWYQQSLDQGLQFLIQYYNGEERAKGNILERFSAQQFPDLHSELNLSSLELGDSALYFCASSVTSGVGYNEQFFGPGTRLTVL.

This chain links TRBV6-1 with TRBJ1-2; D ambiguous. The length of the CDR3 is 15 residues. The germline V and J ends were trimmed by 2 bases and 6 bases, with 16 bases remaining between them. Germline V gene lookup returns CDR1 MNHNS and CDR2 SASEGT. The DNA for the CDR3 is TGTGCCAGCAGTGAAATTGGAGAGCTAGCCCATGGCTACACCTTC. Its protein product is CASSEIGELAHGYTF.